The 21 T cell receptor beta chains given below trace back to one sample, sequenced in a study of T cells after yellow fever vaccination. One entry per CDR3 protein, called by TCRdb with MiXCR from the 5' RACE reads. The repertoire includes approximately 600,000 distinct CDR3 sequences, more than 9% of them detected once, and about 15% sits in the top ten. The source material was PBMCs, sampled on the day of the yellow fever booster vaccination. These receptors were collected from a man aged 30-40 years who received the YFV17D yellow fever vaccine.

This sequence joins TRBV20-1 and TRBJ2-3, with a weak D call TRBD1 (6 bases). Trimming shortened V by 6 bases and J by 4 bases, and 14 bases separated the two germline ends. The length of the CDR3 is 13 residues. CDR1 is DFQATT and CDR2 is SNEGSKA in the germline V gene (reference sequence). CDR3 amino acids: CSACRTAADTQYF. As DNA, the CDR3 is TGCAGTGCCTGTCGGACAGCCGCAGATACGCAGTATTTT.

The chain couples TRBV5-1 to TRBJ2-5; perhaps TRBD1 as D (6 bases). This CDR3 is 15 amino acids long. Trimming left V 6 bases short and J 2 bases short, with 17 bases between. Germline lookup yields CDR1 SGHRS and CDR2 YFSETQ. CDR3 loop: CASNSWGQTQETQYF. The CDR3, as DNA: TGCGCCAGCAATTCGTGGGGACAAACGCAAGAGACCCAGTACTTC.

This clonotype was detected a few times. The rearrangement uses TRBV6-2 or TRBV6-3 and TRBJ2-7; D gene uncertain. The CDR3 totals 17 residues. CDR1 and CDR2 (germline): MNHEY, SVGEGT. The V end lost 2 bases, the J end lost 2 bases, and 19 bases lay between the germline ends. The CDR3 bases are TGTGCCAGCAGTTACAAAAGGGTTGGCCTAAAAACCTACGAGCAGTACTTC. Amino acid sequence: CASSYKRVGLKTYEQYF.

The rearrangement links TRBV12-3 or TRBV12-4 to TRBJ2-3, with 10 bases matching TRBD1. Trimming cost V 7 bases and J 5 bases; bases outside gene matches: 12. This CDR3 has 16 residues. For the CDR3, the DNA is TGTGCCAGCACCCGCCCGGGACAGGGGTTCTTAGATACGCAGTATTTT. Its protein is CASTRPGQGFLDTQYF.

The chain employs TRBV6-5 and TRBJ2-1, with D possibly matching TRBD2 (6 bases). The germline V and J ends were trimmed by 0 bases and 7 bases, with 25 bases remaining between them. Looked up from germline, CDR1 is MNHEY and CDR2 is SVGAGI. The CDR3 length is 19 residues. The CDR3 coding sequence is TGTGCCAGCAGTTACTCGTCGTACGGGAGTCCACCTTCCCATAATGAGCAGTTCTTC. Encoded protein: CASSYSSYGSPPSHNEQFF.

This chain links TRBV28 with TRBJ1-6; 9 nucleotides align to TRBD1. Germline values: CDR1 MDHEN, CDR2 SYDVKM. The ends lost 6 bases at V and 9 bases at J; junction bases unmatched: 6. CDR3 length: 14 amino acids. The CDR3 DNA follows: TGTGCCAGCAGGGACAGGGGTTCCGCTTCACCCCTCCACTTT. It is translated as CASRDRGSASPLHF.

The CDR3 nucleotides are TGTGCCAGCAGCGATGGCTGGCAGAATAACTATGGCTACACCTTC. As protein: CASSDGWQNNYGYTF. The chain carries TRBV9 and TRBJ1-2, with no clear D. Germline V gives CDR1 SGDLS, CDR2 YYNGEE. The germline V and J ends were trimmed by 3 bases and 1 base, with 13 bases remaining between them. The CDR3 covers 15 residues. Using reference TRBV9 and TRBJ1-2 for the parts outside the CDR3, the full variable domain is DSGVTQTPKHLITATGQRVTLRCSPRSGDLSVYWYQQSLDQGLQFLIQYYNGEERAKGNILERFSAQQFPDLHSELNLSSLELGDSALYFCASSDGWQNNYGYTFGSGTRLTVV.

The chain carries TRBV25-1 and TRBJ2-7, with a tentative D call TRBD1 (8 bases). With 6 bases removed from V and 5 bases from J, the gap between germline ends came to 20 bases. The CDR3 contains 15 residues. Per germline, CDR1 MGHDK and CDR2 SYGVNS. CDR3 amino acids: CASRPGGGSFHEQYF. The CDR3 region has the DNA TGTGCCAGCAGGCCAGGGGGCGGGAGCTTCCACGAGCAGTACTTC.

This clonotype was counted at least ten times. V gene TRBV29-1 combines with J gene TRBJ2-7; 7 bases line up with TRBD1. Losses at the gene ends were 5 bases for V and 0 bases for J; bases not matched to a gene: 1. CDR3 length: 12 residues. Germline V gene data show CDR1 as SQVTM and CDR2 as ANQGSEA. This CDR3 is CSVRQGSYEQYF. The CDR3 coding sequence is TGCAGCGTTCGACAGGGCTCCTACGAGCAGTACTTC.

This chain connects TRBV20-1 to TRBJ1-4; 9 positions match TRBD1. Trimming cost V 3 bases and J 3 bases; bases outside gene matches: 8. The CDR3 totals 16 residues. Looked up from germline, CDR1 is DFQATT and CDR2 is SNEGSKA (reference sequence). CDR3 in amino acids: CSARPGTGFSNEKLFF. In DNA, the CDR3 is TGCAGTGCTAGGCCGGGGACAGGGTTTTCTAATGAAAAACTGTTTTTT.

This clonotype was detected a few times. The chain has TRBV11-2 and TRBJ2-3, with D maybe TRBD1 (6 bases). The CDR3 has 14 amino acids. Germline CDR1 and CDR2: SGHAT and FQNNGV. The ends were cut back, 9 bases at V and 0 bases at J, with 13 bases in the middle. CDR3 sequence reads: CASVRQVSTDTQYF. DNA for the CDR3: TGTGCCAGTGTAAGACAGGTTAGCACAGATACGCAGTATTTT.

This clonotype was picked up a small number of times. This rearrangement joins TRBV7-2 to TRBJ1-3; D perhaps matches TRBD1 (5 bases). Deletions cut 2 bases from V and 5 bases from J, with 13 bases between. CDR3 size: 15 residues. Germline loops: CDR1 SGHTA, CDR2 FQGNSA. CDR3 in amino acids: CASSLSGFIRNTIYF. In DNA form, the CDR3 reads TGTGCCAGCAGCTTATCAGGGTTTATTAGAAACACCATATATTTT.

This rearrangement joins TRBV7-9 to TRBJ2-1, with TRBD2 matching over 9 bases. With V trimmed by 5 bases and J by 12 bases, 8 bases remained unmatched. The CDR3 contains 13 residues. Germline V gene sequence: CDR1 SEHNR, CDR2 FQNEAQ (reference sequence). The CDR3 nucleotides read TGTGCCAGCAGCCCACATAGCGGGGGAGGGCAGTTCTTC. This encodes CASSPHSGGGQFF.

V usage is TRBV20-1 and J usage is TRBJ2-3, with TRBD2 identical over 7 bases. V lost 6 bases and J lost 1; bases outside the gene matches: 10. The CDR3 loop spans 15 amino acids. Looked up from germline, CDR1 is DFQATT and CDR2 is SNEGSKA (reference sequence). CDR3 residues: CSADRRGVGTDTQYF. The CDR3 DNA sequence: TGCAGTGCCGACCGTCGGGGGGTAGGCACAGATACGCAGTATTTT.

This CDR3 is CSVAAVLSGTEAFF. CDR3 DNA sequence: TGCAGCGTTGCGGCGGTTCTGTCGGGCACTGAAGCTTTCTTT. The chain joins TRBV29-1 to TRBJ1-1; D not certain. From germline, CDR1 is SQVTM and CDR2 ANQGSEA. The V end lost 4 bases, the J end lost 4 bases, and 16 bases lay between the germline ends. The CDR3 is made up of 14 amino acids.

The V call is TRBV6-2 or TRBV6-3, the J call TRBJ1-1; 7 bases are a match to TRBD1. CDR3 length equals 13 residues. Germline trimming cut 4 bases from V and 8 bases from J; bases unmatched to any gene: 7. Germline values: CDR1 MNHEY, CDR2 SVGEGT. The CDR3 sequence is CASSLGTVSEAFF. Here the CDR3 DNA reads TGTGCCAGCAGTTTGGGGACAGTATCCGAAGCTTTCTTT.

This clonotype was picked up a small number of times. The chain couples TRBV7-9 to TRBJ1-2, with a weak D call TRBD1 (6 bases). There are 13 residues in the CDR3. Trimming took off 4 bases at V and 13 bases at J, with 19 bases between the two ends. CDR1 SEHNR and CDR2 FQNEAQ come from the germline V gene (reference sequence). CDR3 in DNA: TGTGCCAGCAGCTCCGTCCCTCGGACAGAAAGCACCTTC. This gives the protein CASSSVPRTESTF.

V gene TRBV12-3 or TRBV12-4 combines with J gene TRBJ2-5; no clear D. The CDR3 is made up of 16 amino acids. V was shortened by 0 bases and J by 5 bases, with 16 bases between the two germline ends. CDR3 residues: CASSLAQRRPRETQYF. The CDR3 coding sequence is TGTGCCAGCAGTTTAGCACAACGGAGACCGAGGGAGACCCAGTACTTC.

This chain uses TRBV6-1 with TRBJ2-1; unclear D gene. The germline CDR1 and CDR2 sequences are MNHNS and SASEGT. The CDR3 is made up of 14 amino acids. Trimming removed 8 bases from V and 7 bases from J, with 18 bases in between. In nucleotides, the CDR3 is TGTGCCAGCTCACCCCAATGGCCGTCTAATGAGCAGTTCTTC. This encodes CASSPQWPSNEQFF.

This sequence joins TRBV27 and TRBJ2-1, with D possibly called TRBD1 or TRBD2 (5 bases each). Germline CDR1 reads MNHEY; CDR2 reads SMNVEV (reference sequence). This CDR3 is 15 amino acids long. With 6 bases removed from V and 0 bases from J, the gap between germline ends came to 12 bases. The CDR3 DNA reads as TGTGCCAGCAGAGGGACGGTTAGCTCCTACAATGAGCAGTTCTTC. This translates into CASRGTVSSYNEQFF.

This clonotype was counted many times. The chain carries TRBV5-1 and TRBJ1-1; D ambiguous. Looked up from germline, CDR1 is SGHRS and CDR2 is YFSETQ. The CDR3 is 16 residues long. Trimming left V 0 bases short and J 1 base short, with 13 bases between. The CDR3 spells CASSLASRLTNTEAFF. CDR3 coding DNA: TGCGCCAGCAGCTTGGCGTCAAGGTTGACGAACACTGAAGCTTTCTTT.